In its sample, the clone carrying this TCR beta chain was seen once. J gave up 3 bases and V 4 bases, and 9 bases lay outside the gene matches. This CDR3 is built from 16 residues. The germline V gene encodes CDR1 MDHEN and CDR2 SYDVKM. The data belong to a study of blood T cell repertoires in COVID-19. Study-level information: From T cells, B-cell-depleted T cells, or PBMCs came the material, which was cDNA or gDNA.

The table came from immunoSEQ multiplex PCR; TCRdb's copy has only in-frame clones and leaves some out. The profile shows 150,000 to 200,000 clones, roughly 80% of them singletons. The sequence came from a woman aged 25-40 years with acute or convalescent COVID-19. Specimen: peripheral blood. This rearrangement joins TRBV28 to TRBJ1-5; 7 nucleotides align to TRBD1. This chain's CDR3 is CASSWGLDRNNQPQHF. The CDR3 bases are TGTGCCAGCAGTTGGGGTTTGGACAGGAACAATCAGCCCCAGCATTTT.